This TCR beta chain stems from a study of T cell repertoires in cytomegalovirus infection. This clonotype was seen a handful of times. The CDR3 covers 15 residues. CDR1 is SGHAT, CDR2 FQDESV, per germline (reference sequence). Trimming removed 1 base from V and 1 base from J, with 8 bases in between. Using its own MiXCR run on the reads, TCRdb lists one record per CDR3 protein. The repertoire holds 150,000 to 200,000 distinct CDR3 sequences, roughly 30% seen once, with 31% in the top ten. Sequenced material: PBMCs. This sequence was found in a human donor in good health (CMV status not recorded). Some clones in this sample may be carry-over from other donors' samples. The chain recombines TRBV11-1 with TRBJ2-1; D gene uncertain. CDR3 DNA sequence: TGTGCCAGCAGCTTAGACTACCTGTCCTACAATGAGCAGTTCTTC. Translation: CASSLDYLSYNEQFF.